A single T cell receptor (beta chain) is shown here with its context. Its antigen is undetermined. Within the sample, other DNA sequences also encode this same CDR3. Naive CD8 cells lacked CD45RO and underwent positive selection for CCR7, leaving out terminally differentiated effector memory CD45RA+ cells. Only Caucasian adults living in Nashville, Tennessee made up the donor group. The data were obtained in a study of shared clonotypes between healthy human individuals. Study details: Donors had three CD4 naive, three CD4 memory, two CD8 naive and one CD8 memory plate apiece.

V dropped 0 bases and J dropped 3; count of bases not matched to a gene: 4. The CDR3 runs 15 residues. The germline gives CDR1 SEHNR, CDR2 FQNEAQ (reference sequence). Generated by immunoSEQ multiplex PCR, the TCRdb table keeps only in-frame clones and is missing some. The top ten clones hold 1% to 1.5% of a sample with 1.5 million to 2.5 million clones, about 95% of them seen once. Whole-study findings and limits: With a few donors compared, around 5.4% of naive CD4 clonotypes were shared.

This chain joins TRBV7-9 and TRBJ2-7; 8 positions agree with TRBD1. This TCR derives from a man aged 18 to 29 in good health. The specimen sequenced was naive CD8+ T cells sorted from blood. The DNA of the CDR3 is TGTGCCAGCAGCTTAGCCCAGGGGGCTGACTACGAGCAGTACTTC. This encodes CASSLAQGADYEQYF.